The T cell receptor beta chain described here comes from a study of beta chain features in type 1 diabetes. This clone was counted a few times. TCRB transcripts that were expressed got sequenced, as all of the isolated RNA had been reverse transcribed. Profiling relied on immunoSEQ multiplex PCR, and the TCRdb table lists in-frame clones only, not all of them. The table lists fewer than 650,000 clones, 15% to 18% of them singletons, with about 0.093% in the top ten. V gave up 6 bases and J gave up 1 base, with 9 bases separating them. This CDR3 is built from 13 residues. Germline V CDR1 and CDR2: SGHTA, FQGNSA.

Material for sequencing was naive CD4+ T cells from blood. The gene calls are TRBV7-2 and TRBJ1-1; a possible D gene is TRBD1 (6 bases). This TCR derives from a man aged 18 to 29 in good health. The CDR3 DNA reads as TGTGCCAGCAGGTCGGGACAGAACACTGAAGCTTTCTTT. Protein: CASRSGQNTEAFF.